This entry is about one T cell receptor beta chain. Its antigen is not identified. These data originate in a study of type 1 regulatory T cells. Study context: This in vitro CD4 product, T-allo10, is enriched for Tr1 cells and alloantigen-specific.

The germline CDR1 and CDR2 sequences are MDHEN and SYDVKM. This CDR3 spans 13 amino acids. V was clipped by 2 bases and J by 7 bases, with 9 bases between them. TCRdb processed the reads anew with MiXCR; each CDR3 protein has one entry. The table includes 68,000 or so distinct CDR3 sequences, about 50% detected once. Input material: cultured non-Tr1 T cells, either the whole culture or a sorted T cell fraction (not recorded which). The sequence came from a human donor in good health. The gene calls are TRBV28 and TRBJ2-1; no definite D call. The CDR3 loop reads CASSLRLGNEQFF. The CDR3 DNA reads as TGTGCCAGCAGTTTACGTCTGGGTAATGAGCAGTTCTTC.